These 2 T cell receptor beta chains originate from one sample sequenced in a study of T cells in Graves' hyperthyroidism and ophthalmopathy (dated by TCRdb to between 2018 and 2021). Receptors were amplified or captured by multiplex PCR. TCRdb records Illumina HiSeq 2000 as the sequencer. The TCR beta CDR3 regions were amplified from the RNA transcripts. A first-round RT-PCR of the TCR CDR3 used the HTBI primer set with the Qiagen OneStep RT-PCR kit. In TCRdb, the public reads were trimmed at Q25 with fastp and aligned with MiXCR, with productive beta chains retained. Identical CDR3 proteins give one entry, which carries the most common genes and DNA. This sample gives 600,000 to 850,000 distinct CDR3 sequences in total; over 15% of them show up just once. The ten largest make up around 17% of the sample. The specimen sequenced was blood. The receptors come from a woman in her forties or fifties with Graves' hyperthyroidism that later progressed to Graves' ophthalmopathy.

This clonotype has a count of ten or more. The junction departs from the called germline gene at one end, perhaps through a read error. The rearrangement joins TRBV5-1 to TRBJ2-3; D possibly corresponds to TRBD2 (7 bases). Germline CDR1 and CDR2: SGHRS and YFSETQ. This CDR3 is 16 amino acids long. CDR3 DNA: TGCGCCAGCAGGTTGGTCGCGGGGGCTAGCACAGATACGCAGTATTTT. This codes for CASRLVAGASTDTQYF.

This clonotype showed up just once. This chain joins TRBV20-1 and TRBJ1-1; 8 nucleotides line up with TRBD1. The CDR3 loop spans 12 amino acids. The trim removed 6 bases at V and 12 bases at J, leaving 12 bases unmatched. The germline V gene has CDR1 DFQATT and CDR2 SNEGSKA (reference sequence). The CDR3 sequence: CSATDRGDGSFF. The CDR3 coding sequence is TGCAGTGCCACCGACAGGGGAGATGGCTCTTTCTTT.